Presented here are 19 T cell receptor beta chains from one specimen sequenced in a study of T cells in women clearing cervical HPV infection. The protocol was immunoSEQ multiplex PCR, while the TCRdb copy is restricted to in-frame clones and leaves out a portion. The listing records 20,000 to 25,000 clones. The sample was blood buffy coat. The source is a woman between 18 and 69 years old with a cervical HPV16 infection that either progressed to CIN3+ or cleared (not recorded which).

With regard to this clone: The sequence runs out 3 residues before the end of the CDR3; the remainder is reconstructed from the germline J gene. This sequence joins TRBV7-2 and TRBJ2-3, with D possibly matching TRBD2 (6 bases). This CDR3 has 15 amino acids. V lost 9 bases to trimming and J lost 0 bases, with 16 bases between them. CDR1 is SGHTA, CDR2 FQGNSA, per germline. Here the CDR3 reads CASLTSGPSTDTQYF. Incomplete CDR3 DNA: TGTGCCAGTCTCACCAGCGGGCCGAGCACAGATACG. Full variable domain (outside the CDR3, taken from reference TRBV7-2 and TRBJ2-3): GAGVSQSPSNKVTEKGKDVELRCDPISGHTALYWYRQSLGQGLEFLIYFQGNSAPDKSGLPSDRFSAERTGGSVSTLTIQRTQQEDSAVYLCASLTSGPSTDTQYFGPGTRLTVL.

Concerning this clone: The CDR3 end falls 3 residues outside the read, so it is completed with the germline J gene. The V and J genes are TRBV5-1 and TRBJ2-2; 10 nucleotides match TRBD2. Germline CDR1 reads SGHRS; CDR2 reads YFSETQ. The CDR3 extends over 16 amino acids. The V segment lost 2 bases and the J segment 2 bases; nucleotides outside the gene matches: 3. CDR3 bases read: TGCGCCAGCAGCTTCTCTAGCGGGGGTAACACCGGGGAG. Amino acids: CASSFSSGGNTGE. The complete CDR3 sequence is CASSFSSGGNTGELFF.

As concerns this clone: Sequencing ends 3 residues short of the CDR3 end; the germline J gene provides the rest. V usage is TRBV2 and J usage is TRBJ2-1, with 7 bases aligning to TRBD2. This CDR3 is built from 13 residues. Unmatched junction bases numbered 3, after V lost 8 bases and J lost 2 bases. Germline values: CDR1 SNHLY, CDR2 FYNNEI. The CDR3 spells CASVAGAYNEQFF. The covered CDR3 bases are TGTGCCAGCGTCGCGGGAGCCTACAATGAG. Filled out from reference TRBV2 and TRBJ2-1, the complete variable domain reads EPEVTQTPSHQVTQMGQEVILRCVPISNHLYFYWYRQILGQKVEFLVSFYNNEISEKSEIFDDQFSVERPDGSNFTLKIRSTKLEDSAMYFCASVAGAYNEQFFGPGTRLTVL.

The covered CDR3 bases are TGCGCCAGCAGCTTGGAGGGACAGGGGGCCCACGAG. Its translation: CASSLEGQGAHE. In full, the CDR3 reads CASSLEGQGAHEQYF. The chain is built from TRBV5-1 and TRBJ2-7; 12 bases align to TRBD1. The CDR3 end is not reached by the read, which stops 3 residues before it; the germline J gene fills it in. Germline V gives CDR1 SGHRS, CDR2 YFSETQ. The CDR3 spans 15 residues. The ends lost 0 bases at V and 5 bases at J; junction bases unmatched: 3.

Points on this clone: The read ends 3 residues shy of where the CDR3 ends; the end is completed using the germline J gene. Other DNA sequences in the sample encode the same CDR3. This sequence joins TRBV6-2 or TRBV6-3 and TRBJ2-7, with D possibly matching TRBD1 (6 bases). Trimming left V 9 bases short and J 6 bases short, with 18 bases between. The CDR3 extends over 13 amino acids. Per the germline V gene, CDR1 is MNHEY and CDR2 is SVGEGT. The CDR3 DNA, read in part, is TGTGCCAGTACAGGACAGTTGAATCGCGAG. As protein: CASTGQLNRE. In full, the CDR3 reads CASTGQLNREQYF.

A note on this clone: The read ends 3 residues before the CDR3 terminus; that terminus is restored from the germline J gene. The chain carries TRBV30 and TRBJ1-4; D not certain. V was cut by 4 bases and J by 8 bases, with 11 bases left in between. From germline, CDR1 is GTSNPN and CDR2 SVGIG (reference sequence). This CDR3 is 12 amino acids long. The CDR3 DNA, read in part, is TGTGCCTGGAATATGCGGCGAGAAAAA. This gives the protein CAWNMRREK. The entire CDR3 reads CAWNMRREKLFF.

The DNA read from the CDR3 is TGTGCCAGCTCACCGAGCGGGAGGGCCTCCTACGAG. It translates to CASSPSGRASYE. In full, the CDR3 is CASSPSGRASYEQYF. V is TRBV18 and J is TRBJ2-7; 10 bases align to TRBD2. The read stops 3 residues short of the end of the CDR3; the missing end is completed from the germline J gene. CDR1 is KGHSH and CDR2 is LQKENI in the germline V gene. This CDR3 comprises 15 residues. Unmatched junction bases numbered 2, after V lost 3 bases and J lost 0 bases.

Of note for this clone: The read ends 3 residues early relative to the CDR3; the germline J gene fills the gap. The genes are TRBV7-9 and TRBJ2-7; TRBD1 might be the D (6 bases). This CDR3 has 14 amino acids. V was clipped by 5 bases and J by 2 bases, with 13 bases between them. Looked up from germline, CDR1 is SEHNR and CDR2 is FQNEAQ (reference sequence). This CDR3 reads CASSSGQLPYEQYF. CDR3 DNA, as far as it was read: TGTGCCAGCAGCAGTGGACAGCTTCCCTACGAG.

Of note for this clone: The CDR3 extends 3 residues past the end of the read, so its final part is completed from the germline J gene. The chain is built from TRBV7-3 and TRBJ2-7; the match to TRBD1 covers 8 bases. After removal of 1 base from V and 6 bases from J, the junction contained 8 bases not matched to a gene. Looked up from germline, CDR1 is SGHTA and CDR2 is FQGTGA. This CDR3 spans 15 amino acids. The sequenced CDR3 bases are TGTGCCAGCAGCTTAAGCGGACAGGGTGGATTCGAG. This sequence encodes CASSLSGQGGFE. The whole CDR3 region reads CASSLSGQGGFEQYF.

For this clone: Read coverage stops 3 residues before the CDR3 terminus; the germline J gene supplies the remainder. V is TRBV7-3 and J is TRBJ1-2; 7 nucleotides line up with TRBD1. The CDR3 runs to 15 residues. Germline assignment: CDR1 SGHTA and CDR2 FQGTGA. The trim removed 5 bases at V and 3 bases at J, leaving 9 bases unmatched. The CDR3 bases that were read are TGTGCCAGCAGCCCACGAACAGGGGAGGACTATGGC. Residues: CASSPRTGEDYG. The full CDR3 is CASSPRTGEDYGYTF.

On this clone itself: The CDR3 extends 3 residues past the end of the read, so its final part is completed from the germline J gene. V and J are TRBV18 and TRBJ1-1; D not certain. CDR1 KGHSH and CDR2 LQKENI come from the germline V gene. This CDR3 is built from 14 residues. V lost 3 bases and J lost 1, with 9 bases in between. CDR3 DNA (partial): TGTGCCAGCTCACCTAACCCGGGGAACACTGAA. As protein: CASSPNPGNTE. The whole CDR3 sequence is CASSPNPGNTEAFF.

A word on this clone: The read ends 3 residues early relative to the CDR3; the germline J gene fills the gap. The V call is TRBV5-1, the J call TRBJ2-5; D is undetermined. Germline CDR1 and CDR2: SGHRS and YFSETQ. Trimming removed 7 bases at V and 5 bases at J, with 9 bases between. CDR3 length equals 11 residues. The CDR3 loop reads CASYEGETQYF. The sequenced CDR3 bases are TGCGCCAGCTATGAAGGGGAGACC. Full variable domain (remainder filled in from reference TRBV5-1 and TRBJ2-5): KAGVTQTPRYLIKTRGQQVTLSCSPISGHRSVSWYQQTPGQGLQFLFEYFSETQRNKGNFPGRFSGRQFSNSRSEMNVSTLELGDSALYLCASYEGETQYFGPGTRLLVL.

With respect to this clone: The missing CDR3 end, 3 residues past where the read stops, is filled in from the germline J gene. The V call is TRBV5-1, the J call TRBJ2-5; TRBD1 is a possible D gene (5 bases). Germline CDR1 and CDR2: SGHRS and YFSETQ. This CDR3 is built from 14 residues. Trimming removed 3 bases from V and 1 base from J, with 10 bases in between. CDR3: CASSYLQAQETQYF. Incomplete CDR3 DNA: TGCGCCAGCAGCTATCTACAGGCCCAAGAGACC. The variable domain in full, with the rest retrieved from reference TRBV5-1 and TRBJ2-5, is KAGVTQTPRYLIKTRGQQVTLSCSPISGHRSVSWYQQTPGQGLQFLFEYFSETQRNKGNFPGRFSGRQFSNSRSEMNVSTLELGDSALYLCASSYLQAQETQYFGPGTRLLVL.

About this clone: The DNA ends 3 residues before the CDR3 does, and the rest of the CDR3 is filled in from the germline J gene. J is TRBJ2-5 and V is TRBV6-2 or TRBV6-3; the D gene could be TRBD1 or TRBD2 (5 bases each). The CDR3 runs 15 residues. CDR1 and CDR2 (germline): MNHEY, SVGEGT. The V end lost 6 bases, the J end lost 5 bases, and 19 bases lay between the germline ends. The chain's CDR3 is CASSPRPYEGETQYF. The CDR3 DNA, read in part, is TGTGCCAGCAGCCCCCGTCCCTACGAGGGGGAGACC.

As concerns this clone: With the read ending 3 residues before the CDR3 end, the germline J gene is used to fill in that end. The J gene is TRBJ1-1, the V gene TRBV2, with no clear D. Deletions cut 7 bases from V and 2 bases from J, with 17 bases between. The CDR3 is 15 amino acids. Germline CDR1 reads SNHLY; CDR2 reads FYNNEI. CDR3 residues: CASTESRALNTEAFF. Partial CDR3 DNA: TGTGCCAGCACCGAGAGTAGGGCCCTAAACACTGAA.

Concerning this clone itself: The CDR3 extends 3 residues past the end of the read, so its final part is completed from the germline J gene. The chain links TRBV5-6 to TRBJ1-1; 9 positions match TRBD1. The CDR3 contains 14 residues. The V segment lost 3 bases and the J segment 4 bases; nucleotides outside the gene matches: 4. Germline CDR1 reads SGHDT; CDR2 reads YYEEEE. Incomplete CDR3 DNA: TGTGCCAGCAGCTGGGACAGGGTGGTCACTGAA. Its protein is CASSWDRVVTE. The whole CDR3 sequence is CASSWDRVVTEAFF.

On this clone: Sequencing ends 3 residues short of the CDR3 end; the germline J gene provides the rest. The chain couples TRBV5-6 to TRBJ1-1, with 9 bases fitting TRBD1. CDR3 length equals 14 residues. V lost 2 bases and J lost 4; bases outside the gene matches: 3. Germline V gives CDR1 SGHDT, CDR2 YYEEEE. The part of the CDR3 DNA that was read is TGTGCCAGCAGCTTCCGGGACAGGGTCACTGAA. Translated: CASSFRDRVTE. The CDR3 in full is CASSFRDRVTEAFF. The whole variable domain, remainder taken from reference TRBV5-6 and TRBJ1-1, is DAGVTQSPTHLIKTRGQQVTLRCSPKSGHDTVSWYQQALGQGPQFIFQYYEEEERQRGNFPDRFSGHQFPNYSSELNVNALLLGDSALYLCASSFRDRVTEAFFGQGTRLTVV.

The CDR3 region is CASSPGTGGAEPQHF. CDR3 bases read: TGTGCCAGCAGCCCCGGGACAGGGGGCGCGGAGCCC. The chain links TRBV7-9 to TRBJ1-5, with 12 positions matching TRBD1. Read sequence stops 3 residues before the CDR3 end, and the germline J gene provides the missing end. The V gene's germline CDR1 is SEHNR and CDR2 FQNEAQ (reference sequence). With 5 bases clipped from V and 8 bases from J, the junction kept 7 bases outside the gene matches. The length of the CDR3 is 15 residues.

Worth noting for this clone: Read coverage stops 3 residues before the CDR3 terminus; the germline J gene supplies the remainder. The chain joins TRBV18 to TRBJ1-4; D not certain. There are 15 residues in the CDR3. CDR1 is KGHSH, CDR2 LQKENI, per germline. The germline V and J ends were trimmed by 1 base and 5 bases, with 11 bases remaining between them. CDR3 DNA, as far as it was read: TGTGCCAGCTCACCACGCCCGACGGGGAATGAAAAA. This codes for CASSPRPTGNEK. The full CDR3 is CASSPRPTGNEKLFF.